This TCR beta chain was identified during a study of blood T cell repertoires in COVID-19 (TCRdb year 2020). At the level of the whole study: Collaborator samples came from the United States, Italy and Spain and covered acute and convalescent phases of COVID-19. The material from the prospective study consisted of cDNA or gDNA derived from T cells, B-cell-depleted T cells, or PBMCs. Deeply sampled blood TCRbeta repertoires from subjects exposed to, actively infected with, or recovered from COVID-19 were included in the dataset. The repertoires were released in a freely available public database intended as a resource for research on the immune response to SARS-CoV-2. The samples were drawn from two sources: the first 160 participants of the ongoing ImmuneRACE study, and some 1,300 subjects contributed by 6 global collaborators. Nearly every sample came with metadata listing a de-identified subject ID, COVID-19 status, age in years and sex. Where available, HLA class I and class II types were obtained from metadata supplied by the sample provider rather than from assay-based typing.

Only one count was recorded for this clone. Its antigen remains undetermined. Base qualities are not recorded, but no much larger clone differs from it by a single base. Broader findings and caveats from the paper: The amount of clinical and demographic metadata varied by source and participant and was provided uncurated.

Measured from the cysteine to the phenylalanine, the CDR3 is 12 residues long. The read is trimmed to its CDR3 DNA, 36 bases read in frame from base 1. The germline V gene encodes CDR1 MDHEN and CDR2 SYDVKM. A distance of 9 bases separates the germline ends of V and J, which lose 2 bases and 10 bases respectively. Enrolling through a virtual design, the prospective study's participants ranged in age from roughly 18 to 90 years and lived across approximately 25 United States geographic areas. In the prospective study, participants were assigned to cohorts based on the clinical history participants reported in a screening survey and a study questionnaire. Recovered participants in ImmuneRACE Cohort 3 were defined as having two consecutive negative NP/OP PCR tests, clearance from a healthcare professional, or resolution of symptoms. Each participant in the prospective study had whole blood, serum and a nasopharyngeal or oropharyngeal swab collected by mobile phlebotomists. Over a 2-month period, participants in the prospective study had the option of providing additional blood draws and questionnaires. Before DNA extraction, prospective study blood samples were shipped either frozen or at room temperature.

TCRbeta CDR3 regions were amplified from genomic DNA by means of the immunoSEQ Assay, a bias-controlled multiplex PCR. Regarding the original processing steps: The number of nucleated cells in each sample was estimated from the amplification of reference gene primers within the assay. Sequence reads were collapsed and filtered to measure the absolute abundance of every unique TCRbeta CDR3 rearrangement. For each sample, productive Simpson clonality was calculated as the square root of Simpson's diversity index across productive rearrangements. The table was pulled from immuneACCESS by TCRdb, which kept in-frame rearrangements only. Such tables lose some clones; where checked, under half of the loss comes from unresolved V genes, and the rest has no known cause. V and J calls plus clone size are reproduced from that table; the DNA served to infer D and trimming. Present in this sample are 450,000 to 600,000 clones, about 90% of which were seen just once. The ten largest make up 0.65% to 0.9% of the sample.

Material: PBMCs or T cells enriched from blood (not recorded which). Recombination joined TRBV28 with TRBJ2-1; no D gene call is confident. The clonotype was recovered from a woman aged 18 to 35 who had recovered from COVID-19. The DNA sequence follows: TGTGCCAGCAGTTTAGTATTCGGGGAGCAGTTCTTC. Its protein product is CASSLVFGEQFF. Extended through the reference TRBV28 and TRBJ2-1 proteins, this CDR3 yields the full variable domain: DVKVTQSSRYLVKRTGEKVFLECVQDMDHENMFWYRQDPGLGLRLIYFSYDVKMKEKGDIPEGYSVSREKKERFSLILESASTNQTSMYLCASSLVFGEQFFGPGTRLTVL.